This TCR beta chain derives from a study of vaccination and CD4 T cells after COVID-19. Study details: Median time from COVID diagnosis to post-COVID sampling was roughly 13 weeks (35 to 161). In culture, cells were exposed to overlapping spike peptides from SARS-CoV-2, HCoV-NL63, HCoV-OC43 and HCoV-229E.

The treatment: roughly ten-day PBMC culture with coronavirus spike peptide pools or control peptides (ViraFEST assay). Before the COVID-19 pandemic (2011-2018), CD4+ T cells were obtained from the unexposed donor. Worth noting for this clonotype: As yet, its antigen is unknown.

Sequencing of the DNA from cultured CD4+ T cells was carried out with the Oncomine TCR Beta short-read assay. MiXCR, applied by TCRdb to the PCR reads, yields one record per CDR3 protein. Here the sample spans 4,000 or so distinct CDR3 sequences, less than 65% being singletons. The CDR3 contains 12 residues. V lost 2 bases to trimming and J lost 6 bases; unmatched junction nucleotides: 1. Germline assignment: CDR1 DFQATT and CDR2 SNEGSKA (reference sequence). V usage is TRBV20-1 and J usage is TRBJ1-2; 9 nucleotides match TRBD1. This TCR derives from a human donor in good health. The specimen was CD4+ T cells from blood, cultured in vitro. This chain's CDR3 is CSARTGGDGYTF. CDR3 bases: TGCAGTGCTAGAACAGGGGGCGATGGCTACACCTTC.